Listed below are T cell receptor beta chains from one sample, sequenced in a study of blood T cell repertoires in COVID-19. Assay: immunoSEQ multiplex PCR; the TCRdb copy retains only in-frame clones and omits some. The data hold some 330,000 clones, with over 70% observed a single time. The source material was PBMCs or T cells enriched from blood (not recorded which). The receptors shown here come from a man aged 25-45 years who had recovered from COVID-19. Each CDR3 is given with its conserved first and last residue. Fields, in order: V gene, CDR3 length, J gene, D gene, CDR3 protein, CDR3 DNA. A D gene is named only where the DNA matches it firmly.

v_call: TRBV9
cdr3_length: 14
j_call: TRBJ2-7
d_call: TRBD1
cdr3_aa: CASSKGQGDYEQYF
cdr3_nt: TGTGCCAGCAGCAAGGGACAGGGGGACTACGAGCAGTACTTC

v_call: TRBV30
cdr3_length: 14
j_call: TRBJ1-5
d_call: .
cdr3_aa: CAWSFEGTNQPQHF
cdr3_nt: TGTGCCTGGAGTTTCGAGGGAACCAATCAGCCCCAGCATTTT

v_call: TRBV10-1
cdr3_length: 16
j_call: TRBJ2-1
d_call: .
cdr3_aa: CASSEEGGGLYNEQFF
cdr3_nt: TGCGCCAGCAGTGAGGAGGGCGGGGGCCTCTACAATGAGCAGTTCTTC

v_call: TRBV29-1
cdr3_length: 14
j_call: TRBJ2-1
d_call: TRBD2
cdr3_aa: CSVPGLAGVNEQFF
cdr3_nt: TGCAGCGTTCCGGGACTAGCGGGGGTCAATGAGCAGTTCTTC

v_call: TRBV28
cdr3_length: 14
j_call: TRBJ1-5
d_call: .
cdr3_aa: CASSDWGRTGPQHF
cdr3_nt: TGTGCCAGCAGCGACTGGGGCAGAACAGGGCCCCAGCATTTT

v_call: TRBV6-5
cdr3_length: 14
j_call: TRBJ1-6
d_call: TRBD1
cdr3_aa: CASTDRVNNSPLHF
cdr3_nt: TGTGCCAGCACCGACAGGGTTAATAATTCACCCCTCCACTTT

v_call: TRBV19
cdr3_length: 13
j_call: TRBJ2-7
d_call: .
cdr3_aa: CASSITRTNEQYF
cdr3_nt: TGTGCCAGTAGTATTACACGAACCAACGAGCAGTACTTC

v_call: TRBV3-1/TRBV3-2
cdr3_length: 16
j_call: TRBJ1-3
d_call: .
cdr3_aa: CASSQVGGGVGNTIYF
cdr3_nt: TGTGCCAGCAGCCAAGTAGGAGGAGGGGTTGGAAACACCATATATTTT

v_call: TRBV19
cdr3_length: 16
j_call: TRBJ2-7
d_call: TRBD1
cdr3_aa: CASSIASGGTSYEQYF
cdr3_nt: TGTGCCAGTAGTATAGCTTCAGGGGGCACCTCCTACGAGCAGTACTTC

v_call: TRBV5-4
cdr3_length: 15
j_call: TRBJ2-2
d_call: .
cdr3_aa: CASSWDSKNTGELFF
cdr3_nt: TGTGCCAGCAGCTGGGACTCCAAAAACACCGGGGAGCTGTTTTTT

v_call: TRBV4-2
cdr3_length: 15
j_call: TRBJ2-3
d_call: .
cdr3_aa: CASSRGGGGSDTQYF
cdr3_nt: TGTGCCAGCAGCCGGGGAGGGGGAGGATCAGATACGCAGTATTTT

v_call: TRBV5-1
cdr3_length: 14
j_call: TRBJ1-5
d_call: .
cdr3_aa: CASSLAGYDQPQHF
cdr3_nt: TGCGCCAGCAGCTTGGCAGGGTACGATCAGCCCCAGCATTTT